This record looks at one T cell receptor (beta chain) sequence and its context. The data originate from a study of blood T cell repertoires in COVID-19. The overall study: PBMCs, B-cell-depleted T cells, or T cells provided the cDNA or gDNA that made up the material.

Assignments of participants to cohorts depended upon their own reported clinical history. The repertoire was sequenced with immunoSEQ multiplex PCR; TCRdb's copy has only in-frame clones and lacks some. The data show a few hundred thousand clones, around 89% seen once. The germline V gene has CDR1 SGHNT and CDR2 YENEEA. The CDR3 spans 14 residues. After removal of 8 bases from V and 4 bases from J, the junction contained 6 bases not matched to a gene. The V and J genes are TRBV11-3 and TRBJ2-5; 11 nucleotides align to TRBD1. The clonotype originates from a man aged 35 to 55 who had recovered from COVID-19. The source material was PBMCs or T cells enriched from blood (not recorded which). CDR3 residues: CASGGQGDSETQYF. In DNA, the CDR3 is TGTGCCAGCGGGGGACAGGGGGATTCAGAGACCCAGTACTTC.